A single sample is the source of the 30 T cell receptor beta chains below, sequenced in a study of response to subunit inactivated influenza vaccine. TCRdb ran MiXCR on the RT-PCR reads and lists one entry per CDR3 protein. In the table there are roughly 570,000 distinct CDR3 sequences, 10% to 15% of which are singletons. Sequences were derived from PBMCs from blood, sampled 40 to 50 days after vaccination. Every receptor here comes from a man aged 45-60 years who received an inactivated influenza vaccine.

In this sample, this clonotype turned up a few times. The chain employs TRBV11-2 and TRBJ2-2, with D tentatively TRBD1 (5 bases). The CDR3 length is 15 residues. Germline CDR1 is SGHAT and CDR2 is FQNNGV. Trimming cost V 5 bases and J 7 bases, with 17 bases left between them. The CDR3, as DNA: TGTGCCAGCAGCCCGCGACAGTTGGAAATCGGGGAGCTGTTTTTT. It is translated as CASSPRQLEIGELFF.

This clonotype was counted ten times or more. The gene calls are TRBV20-1 and TRBJ1-4; no clear D gene. Germline CDR1 is DFQATT and CDR2 is SNEGSKA (reference sequence). This CDR3 contains 13 residues. Trimming removed 4 bases at V and 7 bases at J, with 13 bases between. The CDR3 loop reads CSATFGRSEKLFF. CDR3 sequence (DNA): TGCAGTGCTACTTTCGGGCGAAGTGAAAAACTGTTTTTT.

This clonotype was observed a few times. In nucleotides, the CDR3 is TGCAGTGCTGTTTTAACTAGAGCGAGTACGCAGTATTTT. Translated, it gives CSAVLTRASTQYF. The chain employs TRBV20-1 and TRBJ2-3; a possible D gene is TRBD2 (5 bases). The V end was cut by 5 bases, the J end by 8 bases, with 17 bases between. The CDR3 spans 13 residues. The germline V gene has CDR1 DFQATT and CDR2 SNEGSKA (reference sequence).

The rearrangement uses TRBV2 and TRBJ2-1; TRBD2 is a possible D gene (6 bases). This CDR3 has 13 amino acids. Germline V gene lookup returns CDR1 SNHLY and CDR2 FYNNEI. The ends were cut back, 4 bases at V and 8 bases at J, with 12 bases in the middle. As DNA, the CDR3 is TGTGCCAGCAGTGTGACTAGGCCGGATGAGCAGTTCTTC. Translating gives CASSVTRPDEQFF.

The CDR3 sequence: CASSSTGAPPNEQFF. The CDR3 DNA reads as TGTGCCAGCAGCTCGACAGGGGCCCCACCCAATGAGCAGTTCTTC. The chain is built from TRBV7-2 and TRBJ2-1, with 8 bases aligning to TRBD1. V shed 4 bases and J 6 bases; nucleotides not matched to a gene: 8. Germline assignment: CDR1 SGHTA and CDR2 FQGNSA. This CDR3 contains 15 residues.

In its sample, this clonotype was seen a few times. The chain carries TRBV5-1 and TRBJ1-1, with D perhaps matching TRBD1 (6 bases). With 3 bases removed from V and 4 bases from J, the gap between germline ends came to 16 bases. Germline CDR1 and CDR2: SGHRS and YFSETQ. This CDR3 has 15 residues. Here the CDR3 DNA reads TGCGCCAGCAGCTGGACTACAGGGCCCAGCACTGAAGCTTTCTTT. Residues: CASSWTTGPSTEAFF. Complete variable domain (other parts from reference TRBV5-1 and TRBJ1-1): KAGVTQTPRYLIKTRGQQVTLSCSPISGHRSVSWYQQTPGQGLQFLFEYFSETQRNKGNFPGRFSGRQFSNSRSEMNVSTLELGDSALYLCASSWTTGPSTEAFFGQGTRLTVV.

V and J are TRBV20-1 and TRBJ1-2, with unresolved D. The CDR3 extends over 12 amino acids. Germline lookup yields CDR1 DFQATT and CDR2 SNEGSKA (reference sequence). V was shortened by 3 bases and J by 7 bases, with 12 bases between the two germline ends. CDR3: CSASVSGAGYTF. DNA of the CDR3: TGCAGTGCTAGCGTCAGCGGCGCTGGCTACACCTTC.

Points on this clonotype: Sequence at one end of the junction differs from germline and may be a read error. The chain combines TRBV24-1 with TRBJ2-1; TRBD2 is a possible D gene (6 bases). Per germline, CDR1 KGHDR and CDR2 SFDVKD. This CDR3 comprises 15 residues. Written as DNA, the CDR3 is TGTGGCACCAGTGATCTGGCTCGGGACTTCAATGAGCAGTTCTTC. As protein: CGTSDLARDFNEQFF.

V gene TRBV7-9 combines with J gene TRBJ2-1, with D unresolved. CDR3 length: 15 residues. Per the germline V gene, CDR1 is SEHNR and CDR2 is FQNEAQ (reference sequence). V was trimmed by 1 base and J by 5 bases, leaving 12 bases between them. The CDR3 nucleotides are TGTGCCAGCAGCTTAGAGGCCAGTTCAAACAATGAGCAGTTCTTC. Translation: CASSLEASSNNEQFF. Full variable domain (missing parts from reference TRBV7-9 and TRBJ2-1): DTGVSQNPRHKITKRGQNVTFRCDPISEHNRLYWYRQTLGQGPEFLTYFQNEAQLEKSRLLSDRFSAERPKGSFSTLEIQRTEQGDSAMYLCASSLEASSNNEQFFGPGTRLTVL.

The chain employs TRBV28 and TRBJ2-7; 12 bases are a match to TRBD2. This CDR3 has 16 residues. The ends lost 2 bases at V and 5 bases at J; junction bases unmatched: 7. Germline V gene data show CDR1 as MDHEN and CDR2 as SYDVKM. The CDR3, as DNA: TGTGCCAGCAGTTTAGGAACTAGCGGGGGGTTTAACGAGCAGTACTTC. Amino acid sequence: CASSLGTSGGFNEQYF.

The rearrangement links TRBV5-5 to TRBJ2-4; D is undetermined. Germline V gives CDR1 SGHKS, CDR2 YYEKEE (reference sequence). With 4 bases removed from V and 0 bases from J, the gap between germline ends came to 11 bases. The CDR3 totals 15 residues. The CDR3 coding sequence is TGTGCCAGCAGCCCGTGGACGGGAGCCAAAAACATTCAGTACTTC. Its translation: CASSPWTGAKNIQYF.

This clonotype appeared a few times. This chain joins TRBV24-1 and TRBJ2-1; 10 nucleotides line up with TRBD1. V shed 3 bases and J 8 bases; nucleotides not matched to a gene: 9. CDR3 length: 16 amino acids. Germline V gives CDR1 KGHDR, CDR2 SFDVKD. The DNA of the CDR3 is TGTGCCACCAGTGATGGCTCCGGGACAGGGGTGGATGAGCAGTTCTTC. Translated: CATSDGSGTGVDEQFF.

The rearrangement links TRBV12-3 or TRBV12-4 to TRBJ2-5, with D uncertain. CDR3 length: 14 amino acids. Between the trimmed V and J ends, which lost 5 bases and 5 bases, there was a span of 15 bases. DNA for the CDR3: TGTGCCAGCAGTCCCGCCCGGCGCTTGGAGACCCAGTACTTC. Translation: CASSPARRLETQYF.

This clonotype was seen at least ten times. The chain joins TRBV10-3 to TRBJ2-7; D may correspond to TRBD1 or TRBD2 (6 bases each). V was cut by 3 bases and J by 1 base, with 13 bases left in between. In germline, CDR1 is ENHRY, CDR2 SYGVKD. The CDR3 sequence is 15 residues long. The CDR3 loop reads CAISDPGAKSYEQYF. The CDR3 DNA sequence: TGTGCCATCAGTGACCCGGGGGCGAAATCCTACGAGCAGTACTTC.

The chain recombines TRBV24-1 with TRBJ2-3, with unresolved D. V lost 0 bases, J lost 2 bases, and 8 bases lay in between. Germline-derived CDR1 and CDR2 are KGHDR and SFDVKD. This CDR3 has 15 amino acids. CDR3 in amino acids: CATSDLAQNTDTQYF. The CDR3 nucleotides read TGTGCCACCAGTGATTTGGCACAGAACACAGATACGCAGTATTTT.

At least ten counts were recorded for this clonotype. The chain recombines TRBV6-2 or TRBV6-3 with TRBJ1-6; maybe TRBD1 (6 bases). The V end lost 7 bases, the J end lost 8 bases, and 15 bases lay between the germline ends. The CDR3 totals 14 residues. CDR1 is MNHEY and CDR2 is SVGEGT in the germline V gene. The CDR3 DNA reads as TGTGCCAGCACCTTCAGGGGTTCGCATTCACCCCTCCACTTT. It translates to CASTFRGSHSPLHF.

The chain has TRBV12-3 or TRBV12-4 and TRBJ2-3, with D possibly matching TRBD2 (6 bases). Trimming took 6 bases from V and 3 from J, leaving 13 bases between them. The CDR3 is 14 amino acids. In DNA form, the CDR3 reads TGTGCCAGCAGATCCGGGACTCCGACAGATACGCAGTATTTT. As protein: CASRSGTPTDTQYF.

In this sample, this clonotype turned up a few times. The rearrangement uses TRBV10-3 and TRBJ2-7; TRBD2 aligns across 10 bases. There are 14 residues in the CDR3. From germline, CDR1 is ENHRY and CDR2 SYGVKD. Trimming took 0 bases from V and 7 from J; bases not matched to a gene: 3. CDR3 in DNA: TGTGCCATCAGTGAGTCGGGACTAGCGAATGAGCAGTACTTC. Translating gives CAISESGLANEQYF.

In its sample, this clonotype was seen many times. CDR3 protein: CAISGTVQETQYF. CDR3 nucleotides: TGTGCCATCAGCGGGACAGTCCAAGAGACCCAGTACTTC. The V and J genes are TRBV10-3 and TRBJ2-5; 7 bases map to TRBD1. V dropped 6 bases and J dropped 1; count of bases not matched to a gene: 2. Germline V gives CDR1 ENHRY, CDR2 SYGVKD. This CDR3 is built from 13 residues.

The gene calls are TRBV12-3 or TRBV12-4 and TRBJ1-5; D unresolved. Deletions cut 3 bases from V and 2 bases from J, with 8 bases between. The length of the CDR3 is 14 residues. The CDR3 DNA is TGTGCCAGCAGTTTGATGCTTCGCAATCAGCCCCAGCATTTT. Translated, it gives CASSLMLRNQPQHF.

This clonotype came up a few times. The chain links TRBV6-1 to TRBJ1-5; 8 positions agree with TRBD1. This CDR3 has 16 amino acids. CDR1 is MNHNS and CDR2 is SASEGT in the germline V gene. V was pared by 2 bases and J by 3 bases, with 6 bases of the junction left unmatched. The CDR3 sequence: CASSEMNRGVNQPQHF. Written as DNA, the CDR3 is TGTGCCAGCAGTGAAATGAACAGGGGGGTCAATCAGCCCCAGCATTTT.

This clonotype has a handful of counts. This chain links TRBV20-1 with TRBJ2-7, with 13 bases that match TRBD2. The V and J ends lost 3 bases and 6 bases, in that order; junction bases with no gene match: 8. Germline assignment: CDR1 DFQATT and CDR2 SNEGSKA (reference sequence). The CDR3 length is 15 residues. CDR3 DNA sequence: TGCAGTGCTAGGGAAACTAGCGGGAGGGCCTTCGAGCAGTACTTC. This encodes CSARETSGRAFEQYF.

This clonotype was seen a handful of times. This rearrangement joins TRBV4-3 to TRBJ1-1; D gene uncertain. Trimming took 0 bases from V and 4 from J, leaving 6 bases between them. Germline V gene lookup returns CDR1 LGHNA and CDR2 YSLEER. The CDR3 loop spans 13 amino acids. CDR3 DNA: TGCGCCAGCAGCCAAGATCAAATCACTGAAGCTTTCTTT. This sequence encodes CASSQDQITEAFF.

This clonotype was seen only a few times. CDR3 loop: CSAHTSGPYEQYF. The CDR3 DNA reads as TGCAGTGCTCACACTAGCGGCCCCTACGAGCAGTACTTC. The genes are TRBV20-1 and TRBJ2-7, with TRBD2 identical over 8 bases. With 5 bases clipped from V and 2 bases from J, the junction kept 5 bases outside the gene matches. CDR1 and CDR2 from the germline V gene are DFQATT and SNEGSKA (reference sequence). The CDR3 runs to 13 residues.

This clonotype was found many times. The genes are TRBV20-1 and TRBJ1-2; 8 bases map to TRBD1. The CDR3 sequence is 12 residues long. The V gene's germline CDR1 is DFQATT and CDR2 SNEGSKA (reference sequence). The J segment lost 7 bases and the V segment lost 4 bases, leaving 5 bases of the junction unmatched. The CDR3 region is CSAKQGVGGYTF. As DNA, the CDR3 is TGCAGTGCTAAACAGGGGGTAGGTGGCTACACCTTC.

This clonotype has only a few counts. The chain uses TRBV20-1 and TRBJ2-2; D gene unclear. The CDR3 length is 11 residues. Germline V gene sequence: CDR1 DFQATT, CDR2 SNEGSKA (reference sequence). The V end lost 3 bases, the J end lost 1 base, and 0 bases lay between the germline ends. This chain's CDR3 is CSARNTGELFF. The CDR3 coding sequence is TGCAGTGCTAGGAACACCGGGGAGCTGTTTTTT.

The V call is TRBV18, the J call TRBJ1-2; D is unclear. This CDR3 is 14 amino acids long. Trimming took 0 bases from V and 0 from J, leaving 5 bases between them. Germline values: CDR1 KGHSH, CDR2 LQKENI. CDR3 coding DNA: TGTGCCAGCTCACCACCGGTCGCTAACTATGGCTACACCTTC. It yields the protein CASSPPVANYGYTF.

The chain joins TRBV20-1 to TRBJ2-1; weak D call: TRBD1 (5 bases). Trimming took 4 bases from V and 5 from J, leaving 15 bases between them. The CDR3 runs 14 residues. Germline CDR1 DFQATT, CDR2 SNEGSKA (reference sequence). Here the CDR3 reads CSANLATANNEQFF. The CDR3 DNA reads as TGCAGTGCTAATCTGGCGACAGCTAACAATGAGCAGTTCTTC.

The sample holds many counts of this clonotype. The V gene is TRBV6-1, the J gene TRBJ2-4; 9 bases fit TRBD2. V gave up 8 bases and J gave up 13 bases; unmatched junction bases: 12. The CDR3 totals 13 residues. The germline V gene has CDR1 MNHNS and CDR2 SASEGT. The CDR3, as DNA: TGTGCCAGCGGACGGGGTAGCGGGAGCCCCCAGTACTTC. It yields the protein CASGRGSGSPQYF.

This clonotype was counted only a few times. The chain has TRBV5-6 and TRBJ2-2, with D possibly matching TRBD2 (7 bases). V lost 4 bases and J 5 bases, leaving 15 bases between the germline ends. The CDR3 is 15 amino acids. Looked up from germline, CDR1 is SGHDT and CDR2 is YYEEEE. CDR3 in DNA: TGTGCCAGCAGCGTACGCGGGGGCCTAACCGGGGAGCTGTTTTTT. It yields the protein CASSVRGGLTGELFF.